This record covers a single TCR beta chain. Its cognate antigen is unknown. The CDR3 length is 16 residues. Germline V gene sequence: CDR1 MNHNY, CDR2 SVGAGI (reference sequence). Through 5' RACE with UMI labels, the TRB cDNA libraries were prepared. TCRdb reanalyzed the 5' RACE reads, giving one entry per CDR3 protein sequence and no DNA. The sample's table shows 100,000 to 150,000 distinct CDR3 sequences. These data originate in a study of CXCR3-negative and CXCR3-positive naive CD8 T cells. About the study: The study obtained some 150 million TRB reads, about 1.5 +/- 0.3 million per library. Whole-study results and caveats: CXCR3-negative naive cells had less hydrophobic TRB CDR3s than did CXCR3-positive naive cells. Similar TRBV-TRBJ usage characterized naive CXCR3-negative and CXCR3-positive cells; memory cells differed. Comparison of naive subsets found surface CD5 to be comparable, and TCR strength was inferred on the basis of TRB CDR3 properties.

Sequencing was done on a sample of naive CXCR3- CD8+ T cells from blood. Noted subset: CD45RO-CCR7+CD27+CD95- naive CD8+ T cells lacking CXCR3 (TNR3-). The chain is built from TRBV6-6 and TRBJ2-3; absent DNA, TCRdb's TRBD2 call cannot be checked. The receptor was isolated from a human donor in good health. Some clones in this sample may be carry-over from other donors' samples. The CDR3: CASSNPPGTSSYTQYF.